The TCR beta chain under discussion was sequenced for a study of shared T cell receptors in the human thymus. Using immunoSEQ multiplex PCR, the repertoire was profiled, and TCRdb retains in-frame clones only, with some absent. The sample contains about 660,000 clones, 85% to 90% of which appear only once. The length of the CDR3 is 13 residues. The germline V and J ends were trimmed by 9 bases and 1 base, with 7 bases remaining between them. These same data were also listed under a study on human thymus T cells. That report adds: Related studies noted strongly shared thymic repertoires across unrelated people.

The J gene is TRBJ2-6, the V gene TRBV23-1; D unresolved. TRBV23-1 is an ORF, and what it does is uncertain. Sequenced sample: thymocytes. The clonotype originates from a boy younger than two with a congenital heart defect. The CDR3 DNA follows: TGCGCCAGTCAGGATTCTGGGGCCAACGTCCTGACTTTC. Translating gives CASQDSGANVLTF.